This T cell receptor (beta chain) came from a study of vaccination and CD4 T cells after COVID-19. A single record per CDR3 protein comes from TCRdb applying MiXCR to the PCR reads. This sample yields 15,000 to 20,000 distinct CDR3 sequences, of which 60% are seen a single time; around 1.1% belongs to the top ten. Per the germline V gene, CDR1 is MGHRA and CDR2 is YSYEKL. V lost 4 bases and J 4 bases, leaving 13 bases between the germline ends. This CDR3 is built from 14 residues. The V and J genes are TRBV4-1 and TRBJ1-1; D is perhaps TRBD1 (5 bases). The TCR was taken from a human donor who had recovered from COVID-19. Specimen: CD4+ T cells from blood, collected after SARS-CoV-2 vaccination. The CDR3 loop reads CASSPSGTSTEAFF. Written as DNA, the CDR3 is TGCGCCAGCAGCCCCTCCGGGACCAGCACTGAAGCTTTCTTT.